Here is one T cell receptor beta chain with its context. Its antigen is unidentified. The entry originates in a study of T cell responses to AZD1222 COVID-19 vaccine. Looking at the study overall: Second doses were pooled across both intervals (about 4 or about 12 weeks).

This CDR3 comprises 12 residues. Trimming stripped 6 bases from V and 7 bases from J, with 12 bases between. The germline V gene encodes CDR1 SNHLY and CDR2 FYNNEI. Method: immunoSEQ multiplex PCR; TCRdb's copy keeps in-frame clones and lacks some. This table holds more than 90,000 clones, 90% found once. Broader study findings: Seropositive at baseline were only a handful of AZD1222 recipients. Rises in breadth and depth of Spike-specific TCRs came after two AZD1222 doses. Researchers report vaccine-associated CD4 TCRs spanning spike, with dominance at 160-218 and 743-854.

The sequencing used peripheral blood, collected on day 0 of AZD1222 vaccination. This sequence was found in an adult in good health. The gene calls are TRBV2 and TRBJ1-1, with D perhaps matching TRBD1 (5 bases). The CDR3 bases are TGTGCCAGCAGCGCGGGGGGGATTGAAGCTTTCTTT. Its translation: CASSAGGIEAFF. The whole variable domain, remainder taken from reference TRBV2 and TRBJ1-1, is EPEVTQTPSHQVTQMGQEVILRCVPISNHLYFYWYRQILGQKVEFLVSFYNNEISEKSEIFDDQFSVERPDGSNFTLKIRSTKLEDSAMYFCASSAGGIEAFFGQGTRLTVV.